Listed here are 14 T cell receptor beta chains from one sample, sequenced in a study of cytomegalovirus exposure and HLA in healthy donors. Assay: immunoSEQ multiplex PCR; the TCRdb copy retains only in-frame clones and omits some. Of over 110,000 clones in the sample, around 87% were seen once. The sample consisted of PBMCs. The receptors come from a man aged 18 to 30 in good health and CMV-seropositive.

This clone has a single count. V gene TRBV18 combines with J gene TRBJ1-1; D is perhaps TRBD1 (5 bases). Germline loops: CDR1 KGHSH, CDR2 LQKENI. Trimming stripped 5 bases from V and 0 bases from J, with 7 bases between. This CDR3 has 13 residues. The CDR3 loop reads CASSGAVNTEAFF. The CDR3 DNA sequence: TGTGCCAGCTCAGGGGCCGTGAACACTGAAGCTTTCTTT.

CDR3 in DNA: TGCGCCAGCAGCCAAGATAGGCGGGAGGGCTACAATGAGCAGTTCTTC. Translating gives CASSQDRREGYNEQFF. V usage is TRBV4-1 and J usage is TRBJ2-1, with 9 bases matching TRBD2. This CDR3 spans 16 amino acids. Germline values: CDR1 MGHRA, CDR2 YSYEKL. The J segment lost 3 bases and the V segment lost 0 bases, leaving 3 bases of the junction unmatched.

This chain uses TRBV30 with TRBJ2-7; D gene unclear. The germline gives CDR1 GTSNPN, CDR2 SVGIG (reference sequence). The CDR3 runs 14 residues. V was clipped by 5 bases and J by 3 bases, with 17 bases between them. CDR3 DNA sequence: TGTGCCTGGGAGGATCAAGTGAGGAGCTACGAGCAGTACTTC. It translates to CAWEDQVRSYEQYF.

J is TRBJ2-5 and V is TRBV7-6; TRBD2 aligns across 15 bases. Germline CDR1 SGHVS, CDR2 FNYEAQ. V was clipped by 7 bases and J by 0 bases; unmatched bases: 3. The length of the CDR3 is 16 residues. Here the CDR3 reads CASTGTSGGNQETQYF. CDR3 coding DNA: TGTGCCAGCACTGGGACTAGCGGGGGGAACCAAGAGACCCAGTACTTC.

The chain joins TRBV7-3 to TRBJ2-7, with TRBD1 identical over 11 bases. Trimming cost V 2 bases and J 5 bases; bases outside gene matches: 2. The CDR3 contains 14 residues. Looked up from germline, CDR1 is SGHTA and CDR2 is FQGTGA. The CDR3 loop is CASSLRDRGDEQYF. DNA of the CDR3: TGTGCCAGCAGCTTACGGGACAGGGGGGACGAGCAGTACTTC.

This CDR3 is CASSALTSNYGYTF. CDR3 DNA sequence: TGTGCCAGCAGCGCGCTGACAAGCAACTATGGCTACACCTTC. The chain uses TRBV11-2 and TRBJ1-2; no firm D call. The CDR3 has 14 residues. Germline V gene lookup returns CDR1 SGHAT and CDR2 FQNNGV. V lost 5 bases to trimming and J lost 2 bases, with 12 bases between them.

The CDR3 loop reads CASSPTKGTGNEKLFF. CDR3 DNA: TGTGCCAGCAGCCCCACGAAGGGGACAGGGAATGAAAAACTGTTTTTT. The chain is built from TRBV4-2 and TRBJ1-4, with 9 bases lining up with TRBD1. This CDR3 region has 16 residues. The germline V gene encodes CDR1 LGHNA and CDR2 YNFKEQ. V gave up 4 bases and J gave up 5 bases; unmatched junction bases: 8.

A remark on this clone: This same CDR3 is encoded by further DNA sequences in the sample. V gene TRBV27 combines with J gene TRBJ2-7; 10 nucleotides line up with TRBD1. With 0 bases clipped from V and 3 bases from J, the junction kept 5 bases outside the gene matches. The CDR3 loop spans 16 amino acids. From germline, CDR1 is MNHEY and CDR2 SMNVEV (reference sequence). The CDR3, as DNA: TGTGCCAGCAGTTTATCCCCCGGGACAGGGGTCTACGAGCAGTACTTC. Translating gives CASSLSPGTGVYEQYF.

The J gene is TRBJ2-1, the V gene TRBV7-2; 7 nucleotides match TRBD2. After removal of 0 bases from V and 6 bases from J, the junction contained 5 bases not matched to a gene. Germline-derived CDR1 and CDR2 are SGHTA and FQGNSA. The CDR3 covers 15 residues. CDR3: CASSLASGGSNEQFF. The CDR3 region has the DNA TGTGCCAGCAGCTTAGCGTCAGGCGGGAGCAATGAGCAGTTCTTC.

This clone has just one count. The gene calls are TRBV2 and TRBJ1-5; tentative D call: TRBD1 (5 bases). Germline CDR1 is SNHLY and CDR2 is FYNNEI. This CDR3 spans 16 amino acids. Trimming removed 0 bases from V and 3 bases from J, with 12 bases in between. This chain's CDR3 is CASSEAGSGVNQPQHF. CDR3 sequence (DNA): TGTGCCAGCAGTGAAGCAGGATCGGGGGTCAATCAGCCCCAGCATTTT.

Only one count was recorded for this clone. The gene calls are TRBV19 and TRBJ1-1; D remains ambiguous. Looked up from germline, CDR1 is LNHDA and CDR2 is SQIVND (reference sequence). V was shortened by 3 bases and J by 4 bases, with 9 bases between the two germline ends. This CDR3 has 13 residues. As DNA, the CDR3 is TGTGCCAGTAGTATTGCTCCGGGCACTGAAGCTTTCTTT. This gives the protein CASSIAPGTEAFF.

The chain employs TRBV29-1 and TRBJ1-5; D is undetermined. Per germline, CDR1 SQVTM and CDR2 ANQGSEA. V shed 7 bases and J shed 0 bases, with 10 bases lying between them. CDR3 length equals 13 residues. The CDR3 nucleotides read TGCAGCGCTGCTATTAATAGCAATCAGCCCCAGCATTTT. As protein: CSAAINSNQPQHF.

CDR3 protein: CASSPRPGQYNEQFF. In DNA form, the CDR3 reads TGTGCCAGCAGTCCCCGGCCGGGACAGTACAATGAGCAGTTCTTC. The rearrangement links TRBV6-5 to TRBJ2-1, with TRBD1 matching over 7 bases. The J segment lost 4 bases and the V segment lost 5 bases, leaving 8 bases of the junction unmatched. Looked up from germline, CDR1 is MNHEY and CDR2 is SVGAGI. The CDR3 totals 15 residues.

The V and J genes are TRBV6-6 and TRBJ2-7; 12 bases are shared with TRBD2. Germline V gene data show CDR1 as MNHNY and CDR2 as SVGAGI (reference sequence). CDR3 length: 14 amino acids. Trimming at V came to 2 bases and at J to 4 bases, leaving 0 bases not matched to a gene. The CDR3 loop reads CASSYTSGRYEQYF. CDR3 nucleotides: TGTGCCAGCAGTTACACTAGCGGGAGGTACGAGCAGTACTTC.